Below are 21 T cell receptor beta chains sequenced from a single sample in a study of blood T cell repertoires in COVID-19. Method: immunoSEQ multiplex PCR; TCRdb's copy keeps in-frame clones and lacks some. The data contain 200,000 or so clones, roughly 85% of them singletons. Sample: peripheral blood. These receptors were taken from a man aged 50 or older who had recovered from COVID-19.

The CDR3 loop is CASSQDGGTATYEQYF. CDR3 bases: TGTGCCAGCAGCCAAGATGGCGGGACGGCCACCTACGAGCAGTACTTC. The gene calls are TRBV3-1 (or the pseudogene TRBV3-2) and TRBJ2-7; TRBD2 is a possible D gene (6 bases). Trimming shortened V by 0 bases and J by 2 bases, and 14 bases separated the two germline ends. Germline V gives CDR1 LGHDT, CDR2 YNNKEL (reference sequence). The CDR3 runs 16 residues.

The CDR3 here is CASSYSSTSTDTQYF. CDR3 bases: TGTGCCAGCAGTTACTCGTCTACTAGCACAGATACGCAGTATTTT. The rearrangement links TRBV6-5 to TRBJ2-3; D is unclear. Germline CDR1 reads MNHEY; CDR2 reads SVGAGI. The CDR3 length is 15 residues. V was cut by 0 bases and J by 0 bases, with 7 bases left in between.

This sequence joins TRBV19 and TRBJ1-1; TRBD1 matches 9 bases. Germline CDR1 reads LNHDA; CDR2 reads SQIVND (reference sequence). The CDR3 spans 14 residues. J gave up 5 bases and V 6 bases, and 7 bases lay outside the gene matches. CDR3 amino acids: CASSPTGGWTEAFF. The CDR3 DNA follows: TGTGCCAGTAGCCCGACAGGGGGTTGGACTGAAGCTTTCTTT.

The chain couples TRBV7-6 to TRBJ2-1; tentatively, D is TRBD1 (6 bases). Germline V gene data show CDR1 as SGHVS and CDR2 as FNYEAQ. Trimming shortened V by 6 bases and J by 4 bases, and 19 bases separated the two germline ends. This CDR3 contains 16 residues. The CDR3 spells CASRPLTGTRYNEQFF. The DNA for the CDR3 is TGTGCCAGCAGACCCCTTACCGGGACACGTTACAATGAGCAGTTCTTC.

This clone was seen just once. The sample carries other DNA sequences with the same CDR3. CDR3 in amino acids: CASSSPGTGNTGELFF. Here the CDR3 DNA reads TGTGCCAGCAGTTCCCCCGGGACAGGTAACACCGGGGAGCTGTTTTTT. The rearrangement joins TRBV28 to TRBJ2-2, with 8 bases matching TRBD1. V lost 4 bases to trimming and J lost 2 bases; unmatched junction nucleotides: 6. Germline CDR1 MDHEN, CDR2 SYDVKM. This CDR3 has 16 residues. The variable domain in full, completed from reference TRBV28 and TRBJ2-2, reads DVKVTQSSRYLVKRTGEKVFLECVQDMDHENMFWYRQDPGLGLRLIYFSYDVKMKEKGDIPEGYSVSREKKERFSLILESASTNQTSMYLCASSSPGTGNTGELFFGEGSRLTVL.

V is TRBV6-1 and J is TRBJ1-3; D is ambiguous. Per germline, CDR1 MNHNS and CDR2 SASEGT. CDR3 length equals 13 residues. V lost 1 base to trimming and J lost 10 bases, with 11 bases between them. This chain's CDR3 is CASSEVARRTIYF. The DNA for the CDR3 is TGTGCCAGCAGTGAAGTGGCAAGGAGGACCATATATTTT.

The chain is built from TRBV28 and TRBJ1-4; D remains unclear. The V gene's germline CDR1 is MDHEN and CDR2 SYDVKM. The V gene lost 1 base and the J gene lost 7 bases, with 4 bases spanning the gap. The CDR3 has 12 amino acids. CDR3 nucleotide sequence: TGTGCCAGCAGTTTATATAGTGAAAAACTGTTTTTT. Its protein is CASSLYSEKLFF.

The V call is TRBV28, the J call TRBJ2-2; D is perhaps TRBD2 (5 bases). The CDR3 spans 14 residues. The V gene lost 6 bases and the J gene lost 6 bases, with 14 bases spanning the gap. The germline V gene has CDR1 MDHEN and CDR2 SYDVKM. The CDR3 DNA follows: TGTGCCAGCAGGGGAGAAGCGGCGGCCGGGGAGCTGTTTTTT. Residues: CASRGEAAAGELFF.

This clone appeared a few times. This chain links TRBV28 with TRBJ2-7, with 9 bases that match TRBD1. Germline CDR1 MDHEN, CDR2 SYDVKM. This CDR3 has 18 amino acids. V lost 7 bases to trimming and J lost 3 bases; unmatched junction nucleotides: 19. The chain's CDR3 is CASTAAGTGRKGHYEQYF. The DNA for the CDR3 is TGTGCCAGCACCGCGGCGGGGACAGGGCGCAAAGGCCACTACGAGCAGTACTTC.

The gene calls are TRBV4-1 and TRBJ2-7, with a weak D call TRBD2 (6 bases). Per the germline V gene, CDR1 is MGHRA and CDR2 is YSYEKL. The CDR3 consists of 16 residues. Trimming stripped 0 bases from V and 3 bases from J, with 15 bases between. As DNA, the CDR3 is TGCGCCAGCAGCCAAGAAACCGGGACTGAAATCTACGAGCAGTACTTC. Translated: CASSQETGTEIYEQYF.

J is TRBJ1-1 and V is TRBV19, with 9 bases identical to TRBD1. Losses at the gene ends were 6 bases for V and 4 bases for J; bases not matched to a gene: 9. Germline V gene sequence: CDR1 LNHDA, CDR2 SQIVND (reference sequence). The CDR3 has 15 residues. CDR3 protein: CASSPTGTGSTEAFF. Written as DNA, the CDR3 is TGTGCCAGTAGCCCAACTGGGACAGGGAGCACTGAAGCTTTCTTT.

This clone was counted once. The CDR3 spells CASSPLRVGNQPQHF. CDR3 DNA sequence: TGTGCCAGCAGCCCCTTACGGGTTGGCAATCAGCCCCAGCATTTT. The gene calls are TRBV2 and TRBJ1-5; D uncertain. V was trimmed by 6 bases and J by 2 bases, leaving 14 bases between them. Germline values: CDR1 SNHLY, CDR2 FYNNEI. The CDR3 has 15 residues.

The J gene is TRBJ2-1, the V gene TRBV5-1; maybe TRBD2 (6 bases). The CDR3 is 15 amino acids. V was trimmed by 1 base and J by 2 bases, leaving 10 bases between them. Germline CDR1 is SGHRS and CDR2 is YFSETQ. For the CDR3, the DNA is TGCGCCAGCAGCTTGTCGGGAGCTCCCTACAATGAGCAGTTCTTC. Encoded protein: CASSLSGAPYNEQFF. Looking up the rest from reference TRBV5-1 and TRBJ2-1 gives the full variable domain: KAGVTQTPRYLIKTRGQQVTLSCSPISGHRSVSWYQQTPGQGLQFLFEYFSETQRNKGNFPGRFSGRQFSNSRSEMNVSTLELGDSALYLCASSLSGAPYNEQFFGPGTRLTVL.

The chain carries TRBV24-1 and TRBJ2-3; 9 nucleotides line up with TRBD2. V dropped 5 bases and J dropped 1; count of bases not matched to a gene: 6. The CDR3 length is 16 residues. CDR1 KGHDR and CDR2 SFDVKD come from the germline V gene. CDR3 region: CATSGRSGRRTDTQYF. CDR3 nucleotides: TGTGCCACCAGTGGTAGGAGCGGGAGGCGCACAGATACGCAGTATTTT.

J is TRBJ2-7 and V is TRBV7-2, with 13 bases aligning to TRBD2. The CDR3 is 17 amino acids. The germline gives CDR1 SGHTA, CDR2 FQGNSA. V lost 2 bases and J lost 7; bases outside the gene matches: 11. The CDR3 loop reads CASSLKSTSGRAQEQYF. The DNA for the CDR3 is TGTGCCAGCAGCTTAAAAAGCACTAGCGGGAGGGCCCAGGAGCAGTACTTC.

The chain links TRBV28 to TRBJ2-3; 9 nucleotides align to TRBD2. Germline CDR1 MDHEN, CDR2 SYDVKM. The V and J ends lost 2 bases and 2 bases, in that order; junction bases with no gene match: 5. The CDR3 totals 16 residues. Here the CDR3 reads CASSLLAGKTTDTQYF. CDR3 coding DNA: TGTGCCAGCAGTTTACTAGCGGGAAAGACCACAGATACGCAGTATTTT. The variable domain in full, completed from reference TRBV28 and TRBJ2-3, reads DVKVTQSSRYLVKRTGEKVFLECVQDMDHENMFWYRQDPGLGLRLIYFSYDVKMKEKGDIPEGYSVSREKKERFSLILESASTNQTSMYLCASSLLAGKTTDTQYFGPGTRLTVL.

The V and J genes are TRBV13 and TRBJ2-2, with a possible D match to TRBD1 (6 bases). Germline loops: CDR1 PRHDT, CDR2 FYEKMQ (reference sequence). The CDR3 has 16 residues. Trimming removed 5 bases from V and 0 bases from J, with 13 bases in between. The CDR3 sequence is CASSPRGITNTGELFF. The CDR3, as DNA: TGTGCCAGCAGCCCAAGGGGGATAACGAACACCGGGGAGCTGTTTTTT.

The V call is TRBV24-1, the J call TRBJ2-5; TRBD1 aligns across 8 bases. The CDR3 runs 16 residues. The germline gives CDR1 KGHDR, CDR2 SFDVKD. V shed 2 bases and J 1 base; nucleotides not matched to a gene: 5. This CDR3 reads CATSDSRGHLQETQYF. The CDR3 region has the DNA TGTGCCACCAGTGATTCCAGGGGGCACCTCCAAGAGACCCAGTACTTC.

The V gene is TRBV7-9, the J gene TRBJ2-3; tentative D call: TRBD1 (5 bases). Germline values: CDR1 SEHNR, CDR2 FQNEAQ (reference sequence). The germline V and J ends were trimmed by 4 bases and 0 bases, with 14 bases remaining between them. This CDR3 spans 16 amino acids. The DNA for the CDR3 is TGTGCCAGCAGCTCCAGACGGACACCTAGCACAGATACGCAGTATTTT. This translates into CASSSRRTPSTDTQYF.

This chain uses TRBV10-3 with TRBJ2-7, with 11 positions matching TRBD1. J was trimmed by 2 bases and V by 7 bases; bases with no gene match: 4. Germline CDR1 and CDR2: ENHRY and SYGVKD. The CDR3 contains 14 residues. The chain's CDR3 is CAIKGTGGPYEQYF. Here the CDR3 DNA reads TGTGCCATCAAGGGGACAGGGGGTCCCTACGAGCAGTACTTC.

The DNA for the CDR3 is TGTGCCAGCTACGGGGATGGACAGGGGGCGTTCGCTTTCTTT. Amino acids: CASYGDGQGAFAFF. This chain links TRBV18 with TRBJ1-1; TRBD1 aligns across 11 bases. Germline V gives CDR1 KGHSH, CDR2 LQKENI. The CDR3 runs to 14 residues. Trimming cost V 7 bases and J 11 bases; bases outside gene matches: 12.